This TCR beta chain appears in the sequencing data of a study of cytomegalovirus exposure and HLA in healthy donors. TCRdb keeps only in-frame clones here, not all; method: immunoSEQ multiplex PCR. Among 150,000 to 200,000 clones listed, roughly nine tenths were seen once. The germline CDR1 and CDR2 sequences are SGHRS and YFSETQ. J lost 6 bases, V lost 2 bases, and 4 bases had no gene match. CDR3 length: 14 residues. The chain couples TRBV5-1 to TRBJ2-3, with 9 nucleotides matching TRBD2. This TCR derives from a woman between 18 and 29 years old in good health and CMV-seropositive. The sequencing input was PBMCs. The CDR3 is CASSFVTSGDTQYF. The CDR3 nucleotides read TGCGCCAGCAGCTTTGTTACTAGCGGGGATACGCAGTATTTT.